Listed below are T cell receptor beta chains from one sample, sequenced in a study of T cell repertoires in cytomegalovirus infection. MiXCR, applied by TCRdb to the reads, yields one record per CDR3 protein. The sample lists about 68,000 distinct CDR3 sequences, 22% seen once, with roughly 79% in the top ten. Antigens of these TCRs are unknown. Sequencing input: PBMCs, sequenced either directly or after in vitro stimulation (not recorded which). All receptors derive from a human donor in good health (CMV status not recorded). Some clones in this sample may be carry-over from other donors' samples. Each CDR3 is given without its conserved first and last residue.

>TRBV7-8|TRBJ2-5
ASSFRAVGQGVETQY
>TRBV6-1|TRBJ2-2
ASRGGSSTGELF
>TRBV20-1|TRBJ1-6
RTADTSNSPLH
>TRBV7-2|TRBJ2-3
ASSRQGGTDTQY
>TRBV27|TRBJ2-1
ASSAQGVSLVYEQF
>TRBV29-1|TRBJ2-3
SVGLARTDTQY
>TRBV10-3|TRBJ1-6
AISEATGVNSPLH
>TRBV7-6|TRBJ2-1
ASSLGSYEQF
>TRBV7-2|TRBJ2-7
ASSLALGGLLYEQY
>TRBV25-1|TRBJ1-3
ASSVIGQISGNTIY
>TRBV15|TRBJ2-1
ATSYGTHSYNEQF
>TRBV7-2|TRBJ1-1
ASSSGQNTEAF
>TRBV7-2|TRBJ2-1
ASSVPTSSYNEQF
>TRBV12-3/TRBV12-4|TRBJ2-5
ASSLSPTQY
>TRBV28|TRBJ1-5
ASSLRIGQPQH
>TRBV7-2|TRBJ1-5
ASSLNQGINQPQH
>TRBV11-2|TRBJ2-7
ASSPRSGRSSYEQY
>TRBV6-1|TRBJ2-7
ASSALIPKRGDPYEQY
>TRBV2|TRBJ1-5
ASRSGQGLYQPQH
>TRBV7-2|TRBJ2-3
ASSLAMTGGSSTDTQY
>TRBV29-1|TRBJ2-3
SVTIGSSRTDTQY
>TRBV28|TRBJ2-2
ASSPFLAGVAGELF
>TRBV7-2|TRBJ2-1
ASSLVGRNEQF
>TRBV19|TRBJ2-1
ASSRQGVRNEQF
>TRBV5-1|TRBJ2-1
ASKERTGSYNEQF
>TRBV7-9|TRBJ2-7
ASSQGLASSYEQY
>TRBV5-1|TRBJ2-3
ASRINAAGITDTQY
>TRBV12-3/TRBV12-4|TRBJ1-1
ASSSGNFEAF
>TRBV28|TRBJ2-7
ASTGLSSEQY
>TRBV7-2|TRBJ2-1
ASSLAVSASGTYNEQF
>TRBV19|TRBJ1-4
ASRPNWATEKLF
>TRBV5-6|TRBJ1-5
ASSLGGDRHYQPQH
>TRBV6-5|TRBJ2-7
ASSSPGTGGFYEQY
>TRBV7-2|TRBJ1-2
ASSPVGYGYT
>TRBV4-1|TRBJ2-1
ASSQRREISYNEQF
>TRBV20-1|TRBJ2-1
SARDTGGGGVNEQF
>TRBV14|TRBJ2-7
ASSQVSGALAGGISSYEQY
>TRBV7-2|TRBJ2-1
ASSPPPSVNEQF
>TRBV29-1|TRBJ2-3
SVEDPLAGVLDTQY
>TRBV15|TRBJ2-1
ATSRYAGASGYNEQF
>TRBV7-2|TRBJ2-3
ASSLLGSMSTDTQY
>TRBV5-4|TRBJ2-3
ASSTTSGRAGDTQY
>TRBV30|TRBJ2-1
AWSQVRVPEQF
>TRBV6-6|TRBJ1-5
ASSYGPGQFNQPQH